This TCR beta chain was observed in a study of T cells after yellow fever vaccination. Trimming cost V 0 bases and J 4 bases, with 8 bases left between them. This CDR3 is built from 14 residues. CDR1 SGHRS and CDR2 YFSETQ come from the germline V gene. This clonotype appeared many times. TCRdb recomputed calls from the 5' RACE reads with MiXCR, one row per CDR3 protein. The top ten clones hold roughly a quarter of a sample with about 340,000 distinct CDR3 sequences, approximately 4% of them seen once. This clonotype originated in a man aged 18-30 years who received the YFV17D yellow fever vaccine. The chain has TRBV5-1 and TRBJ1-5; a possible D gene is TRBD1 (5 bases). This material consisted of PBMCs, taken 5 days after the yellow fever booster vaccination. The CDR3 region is CASSLGDQNQPQHF. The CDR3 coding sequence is TGCGCCAGCAGCTTGGGGGACCAGAATCAGCCCCAGCATTTT.